The T cell receptor (beta chain) described here comes from a study of blood T cells in healthy people across ages. This clonotype has a handful of counts. The target antigen is unknown. It was with a sample-barcoded 5' primer and a J-beta primer mix that a second PCR of about 6 to 12 cycles was run. A single record per CDR3 protein comes from TCRdb applying MiXCR to the 5' RACE reads. The sample consists of roughly 700,000 distinct CDR3 sequences, 32% of them appearing once. CDR1 is GTSNPN, CDR2 SVGIG, per germline (reference sequence). CDR3 length: 14 residues. V gave up 0 bases and J gave up 8 bases, with 13 bases separating them. Study-wide findings and caveats: Higher diversity, along with more naive CD4+ cells, distinguished long-lived donors from aged donors.

The genes are TRBV30 and TRBJ1-4; the D is unclear. Sequences were obtained from blood. The source is a woman older than 75 in good health. The CDR3 here is CAWSVGGPGEKLFF. The CDR3 DNA reads TGTGCCTGGAGTGTAGGTGGGCCGGGGGAAAAACTGTTTTTT.